Shown below are 29 T cell receptor beta chains from a single sample sequenced in a study of blood T cells in healthy people across ages. For the second PCR, which ran for about 6 to 11 cycles, a sample-barcoded 5' primer and a J-beta primer mix were used. TCRdb processed the 5' RACE reads anew with MiXCR; each CDR3 protein has one entry. The sample includes under 850,000 distinct CDR3 sequences, under 40% of them seen just once. Sequenced material: blood. Receptor source: a man between 18 and 35 years old in good health.

This clonotype has only a few counts. The rearrangement uses TRBV2 and TRBJ2-1, with no clear D. CDR1 is SNHLY and CDR2 is FYNNEI in the germline V gene. CDR3 size: 10 residues. Trimming cost V 7 bases and J 5 bases, with 3 bases left between them. The CDR3 sequence: CASKNNEQFF. CDR3 DNA sequence: TGTGCCAGCAAAAACAATGAGCAGTTCTTC.

This chain's CDR3 is CASSPTGDGGTEAFF. CDR3 DNA sequence: TGTGCCAGCAGCCCAACAGGGGACGGGGGCACTGAAGCTTTCTTT. The V call is TRBV7-2, the J call TRBJ1-1, with 7 bases matching TRBD1. Germline V gene data show CDR1 as SGHTA and CDR2 as FQGNSA. With V trimmed by 5 bases and J by 4 bases, 10 bases remained unmatched. CDR3 length: 15 amino acids.

This clonotype was seen a handful of times. The rearrangement uses TRBV19 and TRBJ1-4; the D gene is possibly TRBD1 (6 bases). The ends were cut back, 7 bases at V and 5 bases at J, with 14 bases in the middle. Germline V gene lookup returns CDR1 LNHDA and CDR2 SQIVND (reference sequence). This CDR3 has 14 amino acids. This CDR3 reads CASNRGQGNEKLFF. The CDR3 DNA reads TGTGCCAGTAACCGAGGGCAGGGGAATGAAAAACTGTTTTTT.

This clonotype was seen a few times. This rearrangement joins TRBV16 to TRBJ1-1; perhaps TRBD1 as D (6 bases). V lost 0 bases and J 5 bases, leaving 19 bases between the germline ends. Per the germline V gene, CDR1 is KGHSY and CDR2 is FQNENV. The CDR3 loop spans 17 amino acids. The CDR3 bases are TGTGCCAGCAGCCAATCAGCCCCCCAGGGAGGGGGAACTGAAGCTTTCTTT. This translates into CASSQSAPQGGGTEAFF.

The chain has TRBV10-3 and TRBJ1-1; D gene uncertain. Germline V gives CDR1 ENHRY, CDR2 SYGVKD. V was cut by 7 bases and J by 6 bases, with 15 bases left in between. The CDR3 is 13 residues long. The CDR3 DNA sequence: TGTGCCATCAAAGATAGTATGGGTCCTGAAGCTTTCTTT. It specifies CAIKDSMGPEAFF.

This clonotype was detected ten times or more. The rearrangement uses TRBV9 and TRBJ2-3; 12 bases are a match to TRBD2. CDR1 is SGDLS, CDR2 YYNGEE, per germline. V gave up 5 bases and J gave up 6 bases; unmatched junction bases: 7. This CDR3 is 15 amino acids long. Here the CDR3 reads CASSSGLAGLDTQYF. In DNA form, the CDR3 reads TGTGCCAGCAGTTCTGGACTAGCGGGGCTTGATACGCAGTATTTT.

This clonotype was found a few times. V is TRBV20-1 and J is TRBJ2-6; 12 nucleotides agree with TRBD2. The CDR3 loop spans 19 amino acids. The germline gives CDR1 DFQATT, CDR2 SNEGSKA (reference sequence). V lost 2 bases and J lost 0; bases outside the gene matches: 8. The CDR3 region is CSARPTSGGLSSGANVLTF. The CDR3 DNA reads as TGCAGTGCTAGACCGACTAGCGGGGGTTTGAGCTCTGGGGCCAACGTCCTGACTTTC.

There are a few counts of this clonotype. The chain uses TRBV6-5 and TRBJ1-6; D might be TRBD1 (5 bases). V shed 0 bases and J shed 13 bases, with 16 bases lying between them. The CDR3 has 15 residues. CDR1 and CDR2 from the germline V gene are MNHEY and SVGAGI. The CDR3 nucleotides read TGTGCCAGCAGTTACTCGACAACGGGGGGTTCGCCCCTCCACTTT. Translation gives CASSYSTTGGSPLHF.

A note on this clonotype: This sequence may be a read error, since a much larger clone differs from it by one base. The chain links TRBV20-1 to TRBJ2-1; D unresolved. The CDR3 sequence is 12 residues long. Germline V gives CDR1 DFQATT, CDR2 SNEGSKA (reference sequence). Trimming removed 0 bases at V and 7 bases at J, with 7 bases between. CDR3 loop: CSARDSPNEQFF. For the CDR3, the DNA is TGCAGTGCTAGAGATTCTCCAAATGAGCAGTTCTTC.

This clonotype showed up just a few times. V is TRBV20-1 and J is TRBJ2-4; the D gene is possibly TRBD2 (6 bases). V was cut by 1 base and J by 7 bases, with 17 bases left in between. Germline CDR1 is DFQATT and CDR2 is SNEGSKA (reference sequence). The CDR3 covers 15 residues. CDR3 loop: CSARVAGGEFNIQYF. CDR3 DNA: TGCAGTGCTAGAGTGGCCGGCGGGGAGTTTAACATTCAGTACTTC.

This clonotype was counted between two and nine times. V is TRBV6-5 and J is TRBJ1-2; the D gene is possibly TRBD1 (5 bases). The CDR3 is 13 amino acids. With 8 bases removed from V and 7 bases from J, the gap between germline ends came to 17 bases. Germline V gene data show CDR1 as MNHEY and CDR2 as SVGAGI. The CDR3 sequence: CASGAGLGFGYTF. CDR3 bases: TGTGCCAGCGGCGCAGGGTTGGGTTTTGGCTACACCTTC.

In this sample, this clonotype turned up a few times. The chain combines TRBV9 with TRBJ2-5, with TRBD2 matching over 13 bases. V trimming: 3 bases; J trimming: 1 base; junction bases outside the gene matches: 3. Germline CDR1 SGDLS, CDR2 YYNGEE. CDR3 length: 16 residues. Here the CDR3 DNA reads TGTGCCAGCAGCGCGGGACTAGCGGGGCTCCAAGAGACCCAGTACTTC. As protein: CASSAGLAGLQETQYF. The full variable domain, in which reference TRBV9 and TRBJ2-5 provide the parts outside the CDR3, is DSGVTQTPKHLITATGQRVTLRCSPRSGDLSVYWYQQSLDQGLQFLIQYYNGEERAKGNILERFSAQQFPDLHSELNLSSLELGDSALYFCASSAGLAGLQETQYFGPGTRLLVL.

This clonotype was found many times. The V and J genes are TRBV7-9 and TRBJ2-7; D may be TRBD1 or TRBD2 (5 bases each). V was clipped by 4 bases and J by 0 bases, with 13 bases between them. Germline V lookup: CDR1 SEHNR, CDR2 FQNEAQ (reference sequence). The CDR3 is 15 amino acids. In DNA, the CDR3 is TGTGCCAGCAGCTCGCAGTCTGGGGGCTCCTACGAGCAGTACTTC. As protein: CASSSQSGGSYEQYF.

This chain connects TRBV14 to TRBJ2-2; D ambiguous. The CDR3 extends over 11 amino acids. Germline assignment: CDR1 SGHDN and CDR2 FVKESK. The V end was cut by 5 bases, the J end by 12 bases, with 10 bases between. In DNA form, the CDR3 reads TGTGCCAGCAGCTTCGGCCCCCAGCTGTTTTTT. This encodes CASSFGPQLFF.

This clonotype was picked up a small number of times. V usage is TRBV29-1 and J usage is TRBJ2-2; D assignment may be TRBD1 or TRBD2 (5 bases each). Germline lookup yields CDR1 SQVTM and CDR2 ANQGSEA. The CDR3 has 14 amino acids. The V end was cut by 7 bases, the J end by 4 bases, with 16 bases between. CDR3 in DNA: TGCAGCGCCGCCGGGGACGGAAGCACCGGGGAGCTGTTTTTT. It specifies CSAAGDGSTGELFF.

In its sample, this clonotype was seen a few times. The chain employs TRBV20-1 and TRBJ1-5; possible D gene TRBD1, 6 bases. The germline V and J ends were trimmed by 6 bases and 11 bases, with 14 bases remaining between them. The CDR3 totals 11 residues. CDR1 DFQATT and CDR2 SNEGSKA come from the germline V gene (reference sequence). The CDR3 DNA sequence: TGCAGTGCCCTGGACAGCAGGGCCCAGCATTTT. It yields the protein CSALDSRAQHF.

The DNA for the CDR3 is TGTGCCAGCTCAGAAGCCGGGACAGGGGACTACGAGCAGTACTTC. Protein product: CASSEAGTGDYEQYF. This chain uses TRBV18 with TRBJ2-7; 10 positions agree with TRBD1. V shed 5 bases, J shed 3 bases, and the junction held 7 bases outside the gene matches. CDR3 length equals 15 residues. Per germline, CDR1 KGHSH and CDR2 LQKENI.

The CDR3 coding sequence is TGTGCCAGCTTGCACCGCCAGAACACTGAAGCTTTCTTT. Its translation: CASLHRQNTEAFF. The rearrangement joins TRBV6-2 or TRBV6-3 to TRBJ1-1; D unresolved. Germline V CDR1 and CDR2: MNHEY, SVGEGT. The length of the CDR3 is 13 residues. Trimming took off 8 bases at V and 1 base at J, with 11 bases between the two ends.

The gene calls are TRBV2 and TRBJ2-3; D is perhaps TRBD2 (6 bases). The CDR3 has 14 amino acids. V lost 11 bases, J lost 0 bases, and 15 bases lay in between. Germline V gene lookup returns CDR1 SNHLY and CDR2 FYNNEI. The CDR3 protein is CAAKRGSSTDTQYF. In DNA, the CDR3 is TGTGCCGCCAAACGGGGGTCCAGCACAGATACGCAGTATTTT.

V and J are TRBV6-2 or TRBV6-3 and TRBJ2-7, with D uncertain. V shed 1 base and J shed 2 bases, with 12 bases lying between them. The germline V gene encodes CDR1 MNHEY and CDR2 SVGEGT. CDR3 length equals 15 residues. The CDR3 sequence is CASSYFLANTYEQYF. CDR3 coding DNA: TGTGCCAGCAGTTACTTCTTAGCCAATACCTACGAGCAGTACTTC.

This clonotype was found a few times. The germline gene is not matched at one end of the junction; a read error may be the cause. The chain joins TRBV10-3 to TRBJ2-1; 10 bases agree with TRBD2. Germline lookup yields CDR1 ENHRY and CDR2 SYGVKD. The CDR3 totals 16 residues. The CDR3 loop reads CTISQTSGGAGVGQFF. The CDR3, as DNA: TGTACCATCAGTCAAACCAGCGGGGGGGCCGGTGTTGGGCAGTTCTTC.

This clonotype has just a few counts. The chain employs TRBV4-2 and TRBJ1-3; TRBD1 agrees at 10 bases. Per germline, CDR1 LGHNA and CDR2 YNFKEQ. V lost 0 bases to trimming and J lost 3 bases; unmatched junction nucleotides: 8. The length of the CDR3 is 18 residues. The CDR3 nucleotides read TGTGCCAGCAGCCAAGAAGGATGGACAGGGGGAATTGGAAACACCATATATTTT. Protein sequence: CASSQEGWTGGIGNTIYF.

This clonotype appeared many times. V and J are TRBV10-3 and TRBJ2-7; D is ambiguous. V was pared by 3 bases and J by 5 bases, with 8 bases between. CDR1 and CDR2 from the germline V gene are ENHRY and SYGVKD. This CDR3 region has 12 residues. This chain's CDR3 is CAISDVGNEQYF. In DNA form, the CDR3 reads TGTGCCATCAGTGATGTAGGAAACGAGCAGTACTTC.

This clonotype has only a few counts. The chain links TRBV14 to TRBJ2-1; D possibly corresponds to TRBD1 (6 bases). The CDR3 runs to 15 residues. Germline V gene data show CDR1 as SGHDN and CDR2 as FVKESK. V shed 0 bases and J shed 2 bases, with 8 bases lying between them. CDR3 sequence: CASSQDRGPYNEQFF. In nucleotides, the CDR3 is TGTGCCAGCAGCCAAGACAGGGGACCCTACAATGAGCAGTTCTTC.

This chain connects TRBV20-1 to TRBJ2-5, with D hard to call. The end of the DNA fits TRBJ2-7 better, so the J call may be wrong. This CDR3 spans 11 amino acids. CDR1 and CDR2 (germline): DFQATT, SNEGSKA (reference sequence). The CDR3 spells CSARTPYEQYF. CDR3 sequence (DNA): TGCAGTGCTAGAACCCCCTACGAGCAGTACTTC.

This clonotype was recorded a few times. The chain employs TRBV10-3 and TRBJ1-1; D unclear. Germline V gene sequence: CDR1 ENHRY, CDR2 SYGVKD. The CDR3 consists of 13 residues. Trimming stripped 4 bases from V and 2 bases from J, with 8 bases between. The CDR3 region has the DNA TGTGCCATCAGTGTAAAGGGAAACACTGAAGCTTTCTTT. Its protein product is CAISVKGNTEAFF.

About this clonotype itself: Possible read error: a much larger clone is one base away. The genes are TRBV27 and TRBJ1-2, with TRBD1 matching over 8 bases. Germline CDR1 reads MNHEY; CDR2 reads SMNVEV (reference sequence). The CDR3 is 14 amino acids. Trimming removed 6 bases from V and 7 bases from J; junction bases left unmatched: 10. CDR3 region: CASRFSSGGTGYTF. CDR3 coding DNA: TGTGCCAGCAGATTCAGTTCAGGGGGCACTGGCTACACCTTC.

This clonotype was detected many times. The chain joins TRBV7-9 to TRBJ2-5; TRBD1 aligns across 7 bases. V lost 6 bases to trimming and J lost 1 base; unmatched junction nucleotides: 11. This CDR3 comprises 16 residues. The germline V gene has CDR1 SEHNR and CDR2 FQNEAQ (reference sequence). Written as DNA, the CDR3 is TGTGCCAGCAGTCGTTCGGGGACAGCCCTCCAAGAGACCCAGTACTTC. Translating gives CASSRSGTALQETQYF.

In its sample, this clonotype was seen many times. This chain uses TRBV15 with TRBJ1-2; D is undetermined. Trimming took off 5 bases at V and 4 bases at J, with 11 bases between the two ends. This CDR3 is built from 13 residues. Germline values: CDR1 LNHNV, CDR2 YYDKDF (reference sequence). The CDR3 loop reads CATSRDTLYGYTF. The CDR3 nucleotides are TGTGCCACCAGCCGCGACACCCTCTATGGCTACACCTTC.